One TCR beta chain is described in this entry. The CDR3 length is 15 residues. Per the germline V gene, CDR1 is LNHDA and CDR2 is SQIVND (reference sequence). V was pared by 10 bases and J by 1 base, with 8 bases of the junction left unmatched. This entry comes from a study of blood T cell repertoires in COVID-19. Study details: Samples representing acute and convalescent COVID-19 were sourced from the United States, Italy and Spain. PBMCs, B-cell-depleted T cells, or T cells provided the cDNA or gDNA that made up the material.

Per the authors' pipeline: Reference gene primer amplification yielded estimated nucleated cell counts. TCRdb's table, derived via immunoSEQ multiplex PCR, lists solely in-frame clones and lacks some. From that table come the V and J calls and clone size; the DNA was used to work out D and trimming. The sample contains 85,000 to 130,000 clones, around 87% of which appear only once. This receptor was obtained from a man aged 50 to 59 with acute or convalescent COVID-19. Material: peripheral blood. V and J are TRBV19 and TRBJ1-1, with 11 bases identical to TRBD1. The CDR3 spells CATSGQGAGNTEAFF. DNA for the CDR3: TGTGCCACCTCAGGACAGGGGGCTGGGAACACTGAAGCTTTCTTT.